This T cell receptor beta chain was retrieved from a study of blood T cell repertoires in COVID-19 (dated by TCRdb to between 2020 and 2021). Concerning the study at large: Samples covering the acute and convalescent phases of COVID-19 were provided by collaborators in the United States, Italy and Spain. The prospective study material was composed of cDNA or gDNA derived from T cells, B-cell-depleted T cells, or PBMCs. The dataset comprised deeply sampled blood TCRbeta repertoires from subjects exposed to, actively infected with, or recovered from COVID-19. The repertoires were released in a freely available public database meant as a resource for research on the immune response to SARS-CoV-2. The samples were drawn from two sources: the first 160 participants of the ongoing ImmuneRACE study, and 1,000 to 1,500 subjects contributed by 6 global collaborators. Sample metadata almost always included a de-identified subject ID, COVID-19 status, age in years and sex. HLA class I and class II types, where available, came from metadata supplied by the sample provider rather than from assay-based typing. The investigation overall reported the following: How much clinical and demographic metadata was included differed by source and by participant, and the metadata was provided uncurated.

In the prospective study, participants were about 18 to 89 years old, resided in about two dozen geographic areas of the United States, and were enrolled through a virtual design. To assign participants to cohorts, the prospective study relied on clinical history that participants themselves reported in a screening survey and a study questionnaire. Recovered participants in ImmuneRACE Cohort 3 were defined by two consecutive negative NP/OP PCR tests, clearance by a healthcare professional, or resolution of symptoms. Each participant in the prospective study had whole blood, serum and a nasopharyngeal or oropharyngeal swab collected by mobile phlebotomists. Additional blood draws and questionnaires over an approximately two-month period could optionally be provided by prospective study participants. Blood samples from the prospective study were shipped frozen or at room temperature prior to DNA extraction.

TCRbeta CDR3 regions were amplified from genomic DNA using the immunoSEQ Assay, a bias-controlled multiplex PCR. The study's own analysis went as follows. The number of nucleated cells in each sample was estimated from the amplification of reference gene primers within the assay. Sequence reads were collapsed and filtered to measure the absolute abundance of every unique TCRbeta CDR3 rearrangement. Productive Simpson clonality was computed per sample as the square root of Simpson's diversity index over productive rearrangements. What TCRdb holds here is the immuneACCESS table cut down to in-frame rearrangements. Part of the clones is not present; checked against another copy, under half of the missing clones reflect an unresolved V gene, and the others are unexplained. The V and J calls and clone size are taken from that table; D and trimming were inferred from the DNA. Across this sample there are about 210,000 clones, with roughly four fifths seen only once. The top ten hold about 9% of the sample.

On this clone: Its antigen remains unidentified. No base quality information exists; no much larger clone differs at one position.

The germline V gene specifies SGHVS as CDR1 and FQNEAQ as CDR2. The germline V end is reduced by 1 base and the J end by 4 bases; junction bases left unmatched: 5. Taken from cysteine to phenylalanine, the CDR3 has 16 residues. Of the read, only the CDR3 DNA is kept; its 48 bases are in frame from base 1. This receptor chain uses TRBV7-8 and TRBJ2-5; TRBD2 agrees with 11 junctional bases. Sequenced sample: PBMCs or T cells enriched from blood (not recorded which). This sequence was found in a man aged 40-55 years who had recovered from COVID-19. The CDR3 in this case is CASSLDLAGGLETQYF. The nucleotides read TGTGCCAGCAGCTTAGATCTAGCGGGAGGTTTAGAGACCCAGTACTTC.